This T cell receptor (beta chain) was captured by sequencing in a study of tumor and adjacent non-tumor tissue in lung cancer. The wider study: Patients comprised 12 adenocarcinoma, a couple of squamous cell carcinoma and 1 small cell lung cancer.

This sample's RNA came from whole unsorted tissue. Germline V lookup: CDR1 MDHEN, CDR2 SYDVKM. The V and J ends lost 3 bases and 3 bases respectively, with 12 bases between them. The CDR3 consists of 14 residues. Concerning this clonotype itself: A much larger clone differs by one base, so this may be a read error.

A modified ARM-PCR protocol with three rounds of nested PCR amplified TCRbeta. TCRdb redid the calling of the multiplex PCR reads with MiXCR, one entry per CDR3 protein. The sample lists around 99,000 distinct CDR3 sequences; more than 70% were seen once. The sample comprised lung tumor tissue. The source is a woman in her sixties with non-small cell lung cancer. The genes are TRBV28 and TRBJ2-7; tentatively, D is TRBD2 (5 bases). CDR3: CASSFLAACYEQYF. In DNA, the CDR3 is TGTGCCAGCAGTTTTCTAGCCGCATGCTACGAGCAGTACTTC.